The clone carrying this TCR beta chain is classed as medium-sized. The antigen is undetermined. Time point of the sample: longitudinal time-point 1 (baseline). The CDR3 extends over 15 amino acids. V gave up 3 bases and J gave up 5 bases, with 13 bases separating them. TCRdb passed the 5' RACE reads through MiXCR, listing each CDR3 protein once. The sample records 50,000 to 70,000 distinct CDR3 sequences, around 10% being singletons. This sample is part of a study of neurological immune-mediated disorders. Study outcomes and limitations: The greatest degree of TCR clonal expansion was observed in HTLV-1-associated myelopathy, with the lowest in multiple sclerosis, below that of healthy controls.

The sequencing input was PBMCs. V is TRBV12-3 or TRBV12-4 and J is TRBJ1-4, with TRBD1 as a possible D gene (5 bases). The TCR originated in a male donor with HTLV-1-associated myelopathy (HAM/TSP). CDR3 DNA: TGTGCCAGCAGTTTCCGACAGCCTCCAAATGAAAAACTGTTTTTT. This sequence encodes CASSFRQPPNEKLFF.